These 32 T cell receptor beta chains were sequenced from one sample in a study of T-cell memory formation after mild COVID-19. One entry per CDR3 protein, called by TCRdb with MiXCR from the 5' RACE reads. The table shows more than 450,000 distinct CDR3 sequences, with approximately 19% occurring only once. Sequenced: PBMCs or a T cell subset sorted from them (not recorded which). Receptors originate from an adult woman who had mild COVID-19 (a few samples of this study predate the infection). Cell type and time point are not known.

The chain is built from TRBV3-1 and TRBJ2-1; 8 bases align to TRBD2. Germline V gene data show CDR1 as LGHDT and CDR2 as YNNKEL (reference sequence). The ends lost 5 bases at V and 4 bases at J; junction bases unmatched: 10. This CDR3 has 16 amino acids. The DNA of the CDR3 is TGTGCCAGCAGCGTAAGGGTAGCGGGATTGTACAATGAGCAGTTCTTC. As protein: CASSVRVAGLYNEQFF.

This clonotype was recorded many times. The rearrangement links TRBV12-3 or TRBV12-4 to TRBJ2-7, with 12 bases matching TRBD2. The CDR3 sequence is 14 residues long. J was trimmed by 5 bases and V by 5 bases; bases with no gene match: 4. Here the CDR3 reads CASSPRLAGDEQYF. The DNA for the CDR3 is TGTGCCAGCAGTCCTCGACTAGCGGGAGACGAGCAGTACTTC.

This clonotype was found a few times. The J gene is TRBJ2-3, the V gene TRBV12-3 or TRBV12-4, with 7 bases lining up with TRBD2. This CDR3 is built from 14 residues. V lost 1 base and J lost 5; bases outside the gene matches: 3. The DNA of the CDR3 is TGTGCCAGCAGTTTAGGCGGGAGAGAAGATACGCAGTATTTT. It specifies CASSLGGREDTQYF.

This clonotype came up once. The gene calls are TRBV5-1 and TRBJ2-7, with TRBD1 matching over 9 bases. This CDR3 has 15 residues. The germline gives CDR1 SGHRS, CDR2 YFSETQ. V lost 4 bases to trimming and J lost 1 base; unmatched junction nucleotides: 6. This CDR3 is CASSARDRESYEQYF. CDR3 nucleotides: TGCGCCAGCAGCGCCCGGGACAGGGAGTCCTACGAGCAGTACTTC.

This clonotype was counted a few times. The chain has TRBV9 and TRBJ1-2; D not certain. With 0 bases removed from V and 2 bases from J, the gap between germline ends came to 11 bases. The germline gives CDR1 SGDLS, CDR2 YYNGEE. The CDR3 is 15 residues long. In DNA, the CDR3 is TGTGCCAGCAGCGTAGAGGTCAGAACGAACTATGGCTACACCTTC. Amino acids: CASSVEVRTNYGYTF.

This clonotype was counted only a few times. The V gene is TRBV7-9, the J gene TRBJ2-7, with 7 nucleotides matching TRBD1. The germline gives CDR1 SEHNR, CDR2 FQNEAQ (reference sequence). The CDR3 is 16 residues long. Trimming removed 4 bases from V and 0 bases from J; junction bases left unmatched: 9. CDR3 in amino acids: CASSSITGTDSYEQYF. The CDR3 bases are TGTGCCAGCAGCTCGATAACCGGGACAGACTCCTACGAGCAGTACTTC.

A few counts support this clonotype. The J gene is TRBJ1-2, the V gene TRBV20-1; D remains ambiguous. Trimming shortened V by 7 bases and J by 0 bases, and 9 bases separated the two germline ends. CDR1 and CDR2 from the germline V gene are DFQATT and SNEGSKA (reference sequence). This CDR3 region has 12 residues. The DNA for the CDR3 is TGCAGTGGGTCAGCTACTAACTATGGCTACACCTTC. It is translated as CSGSATNYGYTF.

The sample holds a few counts of this clonotype. The rearrangement links TRBV12-3 or TRBV12-4 to TRBJ2-7; 12 bases are a match to TRBD1. This CDR3 is 15 amino acids long. With V trimmed by 5 bases and J by 2 bases, 4 bases remained unmatched. CDR3 DNA sequence: TGTGCCAGCAGTCTTGGGACAGGGGGCCCCTACGAGCAGTACTTC. Translating gives CASSLGTGGPYEQYF.

V and J are TRBV2 and TRBJ2-5, with TRBD2 identical over 7 bases. V lost 2 bases and J lost 4; bases outside the gene matches: 10. Germline CDR1 SNHLY, CDR2 FYNNEI. The CDR3 is 16 amino acids. CDR3 sequence (DNA): TGTGCCAGCAGTGAAAGGACTAGTGTTATCCGAGAGACCCAGTACTTC. Its translation is CASSERTSVIRETQYF.

V and J are TRBV3-1 and TRBJ2-7, with 10 bases lining up with TRBD1. Germline CDR1 reads LGHDT; CDR2 reads YNNKEL (reference sequence). This CDR3 is 20 amino acids long. The junction had 20 bases not matched to a gene; V was cut back by 5 bases and J by 1 base. The CDR3 protein is CASSAPAAPTGGLISYEQYF. CDR3 nucleotide sequence: TGTGCCAGCAGCGCCCCCGCGGCCCCGACAGGGGGCCTTATATCCTACGAGCAGTACTTC.

The rearrangement joins TRBV9 to TRBJ2-1; a possible D gene is TRBD2 (5 bases). Trimming shortened V by 1 base and J by 10 bases, and 6 bases separated the two germline ends. This CDR3 is built from 11 residues. Per the germline V gene, CDR1 is SGDLS and CDR2 is YYNGEE. CDR3 DNA: TGTGCCAGCAGCGTACCGGGGGAGCAGTTCTTC. This gives the protein CASSVPGEQFF.

J is TRBJ2-7 and V is TRBV18; D possibly corresponds to TRBD1 (6 bases). The ends were cut back, 3 bases at V and 2 bases at J, with 17 bases in the middle. Germline lookup yields CDR1 KGHSH and CDR2 LQKENI. This CDR3 is 16 amino acids long. CDR3 DNA: TGTGCCAGCTCACCCTCTGTGGGAACAGGGACCTACGAGCAGTACTTC. Its translation: CASSPSVGTGTYEQYF.

In this sample, this clonotype turned up a few times. The genes are TRBV29-1 and TRBJ2-3; 14 nucleotides line up with TRBD2. The CDR3 has 15 amino acids. V lost 6 bases to trimming and J lost 4 bases; unmatched junction nucleotides: 6. Germline CDR1 and CDR2: SQVTM and ANQGSEA. The chain's CDR3 is CSVGTSGSRADTQYF. CDR3 sequence (DNA): TGCAGCGTCGGGACTAGCGGGAGTAGGGCAGATACGCAGTATTTT.

This chain uses TRBV30 with TRBJ2-1; the match to TRBD2 covers 10 bases. Trimming took 0 bases from V and 8 from J; bases not matched to a gene: 4. CDR3 length equals 14 residues. The germline V gene encodes CDR1 GTSNPN and CDR2 SVGIG (reference sequence). In DNA form, the CDR3 reads TGTGCCTGGAGTGTACTAGCGGGAAGTGATGAGCAGTTCTTC. Amino acids: CAWSVLAGSDEQFF.

This clonotype came up a few times. The chain is built from TRBV7-2 and TRBJ2-4; D unresolved. This CDR3 has 16 amino acids. Trimming left V 1 base short and J 0 bases short, with 10 bases between. The germline V gene encodes CDR1 SGHTA and CDR2 FQGNSA. The DNA for the CDR3 is TGTGCCAGCAGCTTAGAAGGCGGCCTAGCCAAAAACATTCAGTACTTC. Protein sequence: CASSLEGGLAKNIQYF.

A few counts support this clonotype. The J gene is TRBJ2-1, the V gene TRBV5-1; 13 bases line up with TRBD2. The CDR3 spans 15 residues. The ends lost 4 bases at V and 8 bases at J; junction bases unmatched: 6. Germline CDR1 SGHRS, CDR2 YFSETQ. For the CDR3, the DNA is TGCGCCAGCAGCCCGGGACTAGCGGGATACTATGAGCAGTTCTTC. The encoded protein is CASSPGLAGYYEQFF.

This clonotype was counted at least ten times. The chain combines TRBV7-6 with TRBJ2-3, with D maybe TRBD2 (6 bases). The CDR3 consists of 15 residues. V lost 5 bases and J 3 bases, leaving 15 bases between the germline ends. Looked up from germline, CDR1 is SGHVS and CDR2 is FNYEAQ. Written as DNA, the CDR3 is TGTGCCAGCAGCCAGGGACTTGGTGAGACAGATACGCAGTATTTT. This encodes CASSQGLGETDTQYF.

A few counts support this clonotype. The chain joins TRBV4-2 to TRBJ2-7; D not resolved. The CDR3 is made up of 12 amino acids. Trimming left V 2 bases short and J 5 bases short, with 7 bases between. CDR1 and CDR2 from the germline V gene are LGHNA and YNFKEQ. The chain's CDR3 is CASSQPPDEQYF. In DNA form, the CDR3 reads TGTGCCAGCAGCCAACCACCGGACGAGCAGTACTTC.

This clonotype was counted only a few times. The genes are TRBV6-2 or TRBV6-3 and TRBJ2-5, with D perhaps TRBD2 (5 bases). Germline V gene data show CDR1 as MNHEY and CDR2 as SVGEGT. V lost 4 bases and J lost 4, with 13 bases in between. The CDR3 sequence is 14 residues long. The CDR3 spells CASSSPGYRETQYF. In nucleotides, the CDR3 is TGTGCCAGCAGTTCACCGGGATACAGAGAGACCCAGTACTTC.

This clonotype was counted many times. V usage is TRBV5-6 and J usage is TRBJ2-2, with 9 bases lining up with TRBD2. This CDR3 has 16 amino acids. The V gene's germline CDR1 is SGHDT and CDR2 YYEEEE. Germline trimming cut 0 bases from V and 2 bases from J; bases unmatched to any gene: 2. CDR3 DNA sequence: TGTGCCAGCAGCTTGGATGGGACTAGCAACACCGGGGAGCTGTTTTTT. Translated, it gives CASSLDGTSNTGELFF.

The chain carries TRBV4-2 and TRBJ2-4; D is uncertain. CDR1 is LGHNA, CDR2 YNFKEQ, per germline. This CDR3 spans 14 amino acids. Between the trimmed V and J ends, which lost 1 base and 4 bases, there was a span of 8 bases. CDR3 in DNA: TGTGCCAGCAGCCAAGTAACCGGGAAAAACATTCAGTACTTC. Amino acids: CASSQVTGKNIQYF.

The genes are TRBV12-3 or TRBV12-4 and TRBJ1-2; TRBD1 is a possible D gene (6 bases). V was shortened by 6 bases and J by 8 bases, with 16 bases between the two germline ends. This CDR3 contains 13 residues. The CDR3, as DNA: TGTGCCAGCAGCTGGGACACCTTAGGGGGCTACACCTTC. This translates into CASSWDTLGGYTF.

This clonotype was seen more than once but under ten times. The chain has TRBV20-1 and TRBJ2-7; no firm D call. Trimming took 0 bases from V and 9 from J, leaving 9 bases between them. Germline lookup yields CDR1 DFQATT and CDR2 SNEGSKA (reference sequence). This CDR3 is built from 11 residues. The CDR3 is CSAREAYVQYF. The CDR3 bases are TGCAGTGCTAGAGAGGCTTATGTGCAGTACTTC.

This clonotype turned up a few times. The rearrangement joins TRBV9 to TRBJ1-5, with 7 nucleotides matching TRBD1. After removal of 4 bases from V and 3 bases from J, the junction contained 7 bases not matched to a gene. The length of the CDR3 is 15 residues. Germline loops: CDR1 SGDLS, CDR2 YYNGEE. DNA for the CDR3: TGTGCCAGCAGCCTCAGGGGGGACCACAATCAGCCCCAGCATTTT. Residues: CASSLRGDHNQPQHF.

This clonotype was picked up a small number of times. The chain joins TRBV5-6 to TRBJ2-3; 8 bases line up with TRBD1. The CDR3 is 17 residues long. Germline V lookup: CDR1 SGHDT, CDR2 YYEEEE. V gave up 3 bases and J gave up 1 base; unmatched junction bases: 10. CDR3 sequence reads: CASSSRTGSGRTDTQYF. For the CDR3, the DNA is TGTGCCAGCAGCTCCAGGACAGGGTCCGGACGCACAGATACGCAGTATTTT.

The J gene is TRBJ1-2, the V gene TRBV5-1; TRBD1 might be the D (6 bases). Germline V gene data show CDR1 as SGHRS and CDR2 as YFSETQ. Trimming shortened V by 4 bases and J by 8 bases, and 18 bases separated the two germline ends. This CDR3 is 14 amino acids long. CDR3 amino acids: CASSEMSGAGGYTF. CDR3 DNA: TGCGCCAGCAGCGAAATGTCAGGGGCAGGCGGCTACACCTTC.

The sample holds a few counts of this clonotype. This chain uses TRBV5-6 with TRBJ2-3; 9 nucleotides align to TRBD1. Germline V gene lookup returns CDR1 SGHDT and CDR2 YYEEEE. CDR3 length: 16 amino acids. The V segment lost 4 bases and the J segment 5 bases; nucleotides outside the gene matches: 11. The CDR3 here is CASSGRYRGQLDTQYF. CDR3 coding DNA: TGTGCCAGCAGCGGGAGGTACAGGGGGCAATTAGATACGCAGTATTTT.

Ten or more counts support this clonotype. The chain links TRBV5-1 to TRBJ2-2; D possibly corresponds to TRBD2 (6 bases). Germline CDR1 is SGHRS and CDR2 is YFSETQ. The CDR3 is made up of 14 amino acids. V was clipped by 8 bases and J by 4 bases, with 15 bases between them. The DNA of the CDR3 is TGCGCCAGTACGGGGGAGTCCGGCACCGGGGAGCTGTTTTTT. This encodes CASTGESGTGELFF.

The V call is TRBV3-1, the J call TRBJ1-5; D possibly corresponds to TRBD1 (5 bases). The V gene lost 0 bases and the J gene lost 0 bases, with 12 bases spanning the gap. The CDR3 contains 17 residues. Germline V gene data show CDR1 as LGHDT and CDR2 as YNNKEL (reference sequence). The CDR3 DNA reads as TGTGCCAGCAGCCAAGATTTCCCGGGGGATAGCAATCAGCCCCAGCATTTT. Protein: CASSQDFPGDSNQPQHF.

The table lists this clonotype with a few counts. The chain carries TRBV7-9 and TRBJ2-7, with D perhaps TRBD2 (5 bases). V shed 8 bases and J shed 2 bases, with 13 bases lying between them. CDR3 length: 13 residues. Looked up from germline, CDR1 is SEHNR and CDR2 is FQNEAQ (reference sequence). CDR3 in DNA: TGTGCCAGCGCCCACGTCGGGGCCTACGAGCAGTACTTC. Translated, it gives CASAHVGAYEQYF.

There are a few counts of this clonotype. V usage is TRBV7-8 and J usage is TRBJ1-1; D remains unclear. V was clipped by 5 bases and J by 0 bases, with 7 bases between them. Germline values: CDR1 SGHVS, CDR2 FQNEAQ. This CDR3 comprises 13 residues. The CDR3 coding sequence is TGTGCCAGCAGCCCCTTTTTGAACACTGAAGCTTTCTTT. This codes for CASSPFLNTEAFF.

This clonotype appeared a few times. The gene calls are TRBV5-5 and TRBJ1-2; D unclear. CDR3 length: 15 residues. Germline CDR1 and CDR2: SGHKS and YYEKEE (reference sequence). Trimming shortened V by 1 base and J by 8 bases, and 18 bases separated the two germline ends. CDR3 protein: CASSLKGDMVGGYTF. The CDR3 DNA is TGTGCCAGCAGCTTGAAGGGCGATATGGTAGGAGGCTACACCTTC.